What follows are 23 T cell receptor beta chains derived from one specimen sequenced in a study of identical twins. TCRdb re-derived calls from the 5' RACE reads in MiXCR, one entry per CDR3 protein. The sample yields roughly 770,000 distinct CDR3 sequences, approximately 18% seen once. This sample was also put to use in a study of T cells expressing NK-cell markers.

The sample consisted of PBMCs. These receptors all come from a woman under 30 in good health.

The rearrangement uses TRBV12-3 or TRBV12-4 and TRBJ2-7; 8 bases line up with TRBD2. The CDR3 totals 18 residues. The DNA of the CDR3 is TGTACCTGCAGTTTTCCCGGGGTTACAGCGGGAGTGGTATACGAGCAGTACTTC. It encodes CTCSFPGVTAGVVYEQYF.

This clonotype has only a few counts. V is TRBV18 and J is TRBJ2-1; 9 positions match TRBD2. Germline CDR1 KGHSH, CDR2 LQKENI. There are 16 residues in the CDR3. V lost 6 bases to trimming and J lost 0 bases; unmatched junction nucleotides: 6. CDR3 loop: CASSPLSGSSYNEQFF. Written as DNA, the CDR3 is TGTGCCAGCTCGCCCCTTAGCGGGAGCTCCTACAATGAGCAGTTCTTC.

This clonotype appeared a few times. The V gene is TRBV10-1, the J gene TRBJ2-1; D perhaps matches TRBD1 (6 bases). The CDR3 has 15 residues. The V gene lost 5 bases and the J gene lost 0 bases, with 11 bases spanning the gap. In germline, CDR1 is WNHNN, CDR2 SYGVQD (reference sequence). CDR3 residues: CASSQGGNSYNEQFF. The CDR3 DNA follows: TGCGCCAGCAGTCAAGGGGGAAACTCCTACAATGAGCAGTTCTTC.

The rearrangement joins TRBV9 to TRBJ2-7; possible D gene TRBD1, 6 bases. Trimming shortened V by 0 bases and J by 7 bases, and 11 bases separated the two germline ends. Germline V gene data show CDR1 as SGDLS and CDR2 as YYNGEE. The CDR3 spans 13 residues. Here the CDR3 reads CASSVAGAGEQYF. CDR3 bases: TGTGCCAGCAGCGTAGCAGGGGCTGGGGAGCAGTACTTC.

Many counts were recorded for this clonotype. CDR3 sequence: CASSLEPGLFGTDTQYF. CDR3 nucleotides: TGTGCCAGCAGCTTAGAACCAGGGTTATTTGGCACAGATACGCAGTATTTT. The gene calls are TRBV11-3 and TRBJ2-3; TRBD1 is a possible D gene (5 bases). Trimming removed 0 bases at V and 1 base at J, with 14 bases between. Germline CDR1 is SGHNT and CDR2 is YENEEA. This CDR3 is 17 amino acids long.

This clonotype was seen a few times. As DNA, the CDR3 is TGTGCCAGCCGTAAAGTTGGGCAGAACTATGGCTACACCTTC. Translation gives CASRKVGQNYGYTF. The rearrangement joins TRBV6-1 to TRBJ1-2; D unresolved. The V and J ends lost 8 bases and 2 bases respectively, with 15 bases between them. The CDR3 is 14 residues long. Germline assignment: CDR1 MNHNS and CDR2 SASEGT.

The chain joins TRBV5-1 to TRBJ2-7, with a possible D match to TRBD2 (5 bases). CDR3 size: 14 residues. V was trimmed by 2 bases and J by 0 bases, leaving 9 bases between them. CDR1 and CDR2 (germline): SGHRS, YFSETQ. CDR3 sequence: CASSFAGVSYEQYF. The CDR3, as DNA: TGCGCCAGCAGCTTCGCCGGGGTCTCCTACGAGCAGTACTTC.

V and J are TRBV6-5 and TRBJ1-4, with D tentatively TRBD1 (6 bases). V was cut by 0 bases and J by 8 bases, with 13 bases left in between. CDR1 and CDR2 (germline): MNHEY, SVGAGI. This CDR3 region has 15 residues. CDR3 bases: TGTGCCAGCAGTTACTCGACAGGATTACGCGAAAAACTGTTTTTT. The encoded protein is CASSYSTGLREKLFF.

The chain uses TRBV12-3 or TRBV12-4 and TRBJ1-2; 7 nucleotides agree with TRBD1. This CDR3 is 12 amino acids long. With 3 bases clipped from V and 13 bases from J, the junction kept 8 bases outside the gene matches. Written as DNA, the CDR3 is TGTGCCAGCAGTTTGTCTGACAGGGCTTGCACCTTC. Encoded protein: CASSLSDRACTF.

Comment on this clonotype: At one of its ends the junction is not consistent with the germline gene, which may arise from a read error. The chain carries TRBV9 and TRBJ2-1, with D possibly TRBD2 on 5 matching bases. The CDR3 has 14 residues. Germline assignment: CDR1 SGDLS and CDR2 YYNGEE. CDR3 region: CTSSVVGLGNEQFF. The DNA for the CDR3 is TGTACCAGCAGCGTAGTAGGACTTGGCAATGAGCAGTTCTTC.

This clonotype has a count of ten or more. The chain carries TRBV11-2 and TRBJ2-3; perhaps TRBD2 as D (6 bases). Between the trimmed V and J ends, which lost 2 bases and 6 bases, there was a span of 9 bases. The germline V gene has CDR1 SGHAT and CDR2 FQNNGV. This CDR3 is built from 13 residues. The CDR3 protein is CASSLPGGDTQYF. CDR3 coding DNA: TGTGCCAGCAGCTTACCAGGAGGGGATACGCAGTATTTT.

The J gene is TRBJ2-7, the V gene TRBV2, with D possibly matching TRBD1 (6 bases). Germline loops: CDR1 SNHLY, CDR2 FYNNEI. The CDR3 runs to 14 residues. The V and J ends lost 7 bases and 2 bases respectively, with 15 bases between them. CDR3 nucleotide sequence: TGTGCCAGCAACACGGGACACGAGACCTACGAGCAGTACTTC. This sequence encodes CASNTGHETYEQYF.

V gene TRBV6-5 combines with J gene TRBJ1-2; TRBD1 might be the D (5 bases). The CDR3 extends over 14 amino acids. Germline V gene sequence: CDR1 MNHEY, CDR2 SVGAGI. Trimming stripped 4 bases from V and 5 bases from J, with 14 bases between. CDR3 DNA sequence: TGTGCCAGCAGTTCCCCGACGGGGGGGTATGGCTACACCTTC. This gives the protein CASSSPTGGYGYTF.

Comment on this clonotype: Relative to the germline gene, one junction end is altered; a read error may explain this. The chain uses TRBV6-5 and TRBJ1-4; D perhaps matches TRBD1 (6 bases). Germline V gene sequence: CDR1 MNHEY, CDR2 SVGAGI. The CDR3 runs to 16 residues. DNA of the CDR3: TGTGCCAGCAATTACCTACGAACAGGGTCCACTGAAAAACTGTTTTTT. It yields the protein CASNYLRTGSTEKLFF.

This clonotype was counted between two and nine times. V is TRBV11-2 and J is TRBJ2-1; 7 bases fit TRBD2. The junction had 5 bases not matched to a gene; V was cut back by 4 bases and J by 8 bases. The V gene's germline CDR1 is SGHAT and CDR2 FQNNGV. The CDR3 sequence is 13 residues long. The CDR3 sequence: CASSSWGGDEQFF. CDR3 nucleotide sequence: TGTGCCAGCAGCTCTTGGGGGGGGGATGAGCAGTTCTTC. Full variable domain (remainder filled in from reference TRBV11-2 and TRBJ2-1): EAGVAQSPRYKIIEKRQSVAFWCNPISGHATLYWYQQILGQGPKLLIQFQNNGVVDDSQLPKDRFSAERLKGVDSTLKIQPAKLEDSAVYLCASSSWGGDEQFFGPGTRLTVL.

The V call is TRBV12-3 or TRBV12-4, the J call TRBJ2-1, with 9 bases aligning to TRBD2. The CDR3 extends over 18 amino acids. The ends lost 8 bases at V and 0 bases at J; junction bases unmatched: 14. The CDR3 loop is CASGGGLAGTSSYNEQFF. DNA for the CDR3: TGTGCCAGCGGTGGCGGGCTAGCGGGGACTAGCTCCTACAATGAGCAGTTCTTC.

The table lists this clonotype with a few counts. This chain uses TRBV29-1 with TRBJ2-7; D might be TRBD1 (6 bases). V was cut by 7 bases and J by 3 bases, with 13 bases left in between. The CDR3 has 12 residues. The germline gives CDR1 SQVTM, CDR2 ANQGSEA. This CDR3 is CSAGPGHYEQYF. CDR3 coding DNA: TGCAGCGCTGGACCGGGACACTACGAGCAGTACTTC.

Of note for this clonotype: A much larger clone sits a single nucleotide away, making a read error possible. This chain links TRBV10-3 with TRBJ2-5, with TRBD2 matching over 9 bases. The CDR3 is 13 residues long. V was clipped by 6 bases and J by 2 bases; unmatched bases: 1. CDR1 is ENHRY and CDR2 is SYGVKD in the germline V gene. CDR3 DNA sequence: TGTGCCATCAGCCTAGCGGGGCAAGAGACCCAGTACTTC. It codes for CAISLAGQETQYF.

The chain recombines TRBV5-1 with TRBJ2-5; D remains unclear. V lost 6 bases and J lost 5, with 17 bases in between. This CDR3 region has 14 residues. Germline V gene lookup returns CDR1 SGHRS and CDR2 YFSETQ. The CDR3 sequence: CASIDSHFSETQYF. CDR3 DNA sequence: TGCGCCAGCATCGACTCGCACTTCTCGGAGACCCAGTACTTC.

This clonotype was detected only a few times. The CDR3 DNA follows: TGTGCCAGCAGGGGAAAGGACGGGTATGGCTACACCTTC. This encodes CASRGKDGYGYTF. The chain links TRBV9 to TRBJ1-2; D is unresolved. Germline CDR1 and CDR2: SGDLS and YYNGEE. The length of the CDR3 is 13 residues. Trimming took off 5 bases at V and 5 bases at J, with 13 bases between the two ends.

Only a few counts were recorded for this clonotype. The rearrangement links TRBV12-3 or TRBV12-4 to TRBJ2-3; 11 nucleotides align to TRBD2. The CDR3 is 17 amino acids. V shed 6 bases, J shed 1 base, and the junction held 9 bases outside the gene matches. The CDR3 loop reads CASSPGLAGLGTDTQYF. The CDR3 coding sequence is TGTGCCAGCAGCCCCGGACTAGCGGGCCTAGGCACAGATACGCAGTATTTT.

The rearrangement uses TRBV7-2 and TRBJ2-2, with TRBD1 identical over 9 bases. The CDR3 has 15 residues. Germline lookup yields CDR1 SGHTA and CDR2 FQGNSA. V lost 5 bases, J lost 3 bases, and 4 bases stayed unmatched. CDR3 bases: TGTGCCAGCAGCCCACGACAGGGGGACACCGGGGAGCTGTTTTTT. This translates into CASSPRQGDTGELFF.

The chain employs TRBV6-1 and TRBJ2-3; D not resolved. In germline, CDR1 is MNHNS, CDR2 SASEGT. The CDR3 consists of 15 residues. Trimming removed 4 bases at V and 3 bases at J, with 14 bases between. The CDR3 DNA follows: TGTGCCAGCAGTGTTGGTGCGTACACGACAGATACGCAGTATTTT. It encodes CASSVGAYTTDTQYF.